A selection of T cell receptor beta chains follows, all from one sample in a study of blood T cell repertoires in COVID-19. Libraries were prepared by immunoSEQ multiplex PCR; TCRdb keeps only in-frame clonotypes and omits some of them. The sample has 200,000 or so clones, roughly nine tenths seen once; the top ten hold about 0.72%. Sequencing used peripheral blood. The receptor set was obtained from a woman in her 70s with acute or convalescent COVID-19. The CDR3 runs from the conserved cysteine through the conserved F or W.

v_gene: TRBV10-2
CDR3aa: CASSEDSSYEQYF

v_gene: TRBV7-2
CDR3aa: CASSWTGSLSNQPQHF

v_gene: TRBV5-1
CDR3aa: CASRTEQARRYGYTF

v_gene: TRBV5-1
CDR3aa: CASRGTGGYMNTEAFF

v_gene: TRBV18
CDR3aa: CASSPSPRTPLHF

v_gene: TRBV11-2
CDR3aa: CASSLRLGEETQYF

v_gene: TRBV5-1
CDR3aa: CASSARQGANEKLFF

v_gene: TRBV28
CDR3aa: CASSPTGLGSPNYGYTF

v_gene: TRBV7-2
CDR3aa: CASSSDRNQNTEAFF

v_gene: TRBV7-7
CDR3aa: CASSLRGGDTGELFF

v_gene: TRBV13
CDR3aa: CASRTGGNEKLFF

v_gene: TRBV29-1
CDR3aa: CSAQAQRGVHNEQFF

v_gene: TRBV12-3/TRBV12-4
CDR3aa: CASGNRGEAFF

v_gene: TRBV28
CDR3aa: CASSLGAYSNQPQHF

v_gene: TRBV5-3
CDR3aa: CARSLGGPGNTIYF

v_gene: TRBV27
CDR3aa: CASRDRGSPLHF